This entry is about one TCR beta chain. The target antigen is unknown. The CDR3 contains 16 residues. Trimming took 1 base from V and 5 from J, leaving 17 bases between them. From germline, CDR1 is KGHSH and CDR2 LQKENI. The primer mix had 60 Vbeta and 13 Jbeta primers. Here immunoSEQ multiplex PCR was the method, and the copy in TCRdb shows in-frame clones only, minus some. The table lists some 150,000 clones, around 84% of them singletons. This entry belongs to a study of cytomegalovirus exposure and HLA in healthy donors. Whole-study findings and limits: For most TCR sequences rarity was the rule, although some public TCRs occurred in many donors.

The chain links TRBV18 to TRBJ1-2; D is ambiguous. Source material: PBMCs. The origin of this receptor is a boy aged 2 to 10 in good health and CMV-seronegative. The CDR3, as DNA: TGTGCCAGCTCACCACTTTTACCGCGTTCCTCATATGGCTACACCTTC. Its translation is CASSPLLPRSSYGYTF. The full variable domain, in which reference TRBV18 and TRBJ1-2 provide the parts outside the CDR3, is NAGVMQNPRHLVRRRGQEARLRCSPMKGHSHVYWYRQLPEEGLKFMVYLQKENIIDESGMPKERFSAEFPKEGPSILRIQQVVRGDSAAYFCASSPLLPRSSYGYTFGSGTRLTVV.